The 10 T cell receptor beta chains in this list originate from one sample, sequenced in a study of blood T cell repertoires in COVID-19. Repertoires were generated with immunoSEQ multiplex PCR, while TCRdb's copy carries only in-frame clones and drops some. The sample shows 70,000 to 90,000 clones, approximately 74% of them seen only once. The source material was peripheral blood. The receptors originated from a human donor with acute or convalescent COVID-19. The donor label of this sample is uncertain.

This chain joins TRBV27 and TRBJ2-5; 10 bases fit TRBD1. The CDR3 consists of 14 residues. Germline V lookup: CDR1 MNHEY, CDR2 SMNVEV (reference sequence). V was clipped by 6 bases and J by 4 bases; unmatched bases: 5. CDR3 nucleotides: TGTGCCAGCAGCACGGGACAGGGGCCAGAGACCCAGTACTTC. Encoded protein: CASSTGQGPETQYF.

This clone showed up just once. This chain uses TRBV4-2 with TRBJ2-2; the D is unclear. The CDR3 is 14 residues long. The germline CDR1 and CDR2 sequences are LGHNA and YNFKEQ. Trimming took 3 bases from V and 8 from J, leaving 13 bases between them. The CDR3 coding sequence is TGTGCCAGCAGCCATGCTCGCCTAGGTGGGGAGCTGTTTTTT. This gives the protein CASSHARLGGELFF.

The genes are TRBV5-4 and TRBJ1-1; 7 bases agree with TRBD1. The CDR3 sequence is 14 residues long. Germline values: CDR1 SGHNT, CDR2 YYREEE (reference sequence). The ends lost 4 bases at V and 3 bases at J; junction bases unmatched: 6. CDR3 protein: CASSGDRAHTEAFF. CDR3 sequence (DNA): TGTGCCAGCAGCGGCGACAGGGCCCACACTGAAGCTTTCTTT.

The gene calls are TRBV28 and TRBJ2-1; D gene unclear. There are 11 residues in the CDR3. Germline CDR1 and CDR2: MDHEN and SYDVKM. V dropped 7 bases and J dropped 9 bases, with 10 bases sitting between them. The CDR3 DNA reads TGTGCCAGCACCGATCCGGGTGAGCAGTTCTTC. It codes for CASTDPGEQFF.

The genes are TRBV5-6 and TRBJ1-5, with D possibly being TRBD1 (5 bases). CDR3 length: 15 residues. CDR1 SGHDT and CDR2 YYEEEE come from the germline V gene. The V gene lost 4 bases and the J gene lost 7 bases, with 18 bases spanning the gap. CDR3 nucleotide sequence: TGTGCCAGCAGCGCCGCAGGGATCTTGCGGCAGCCCCAGCATTTT. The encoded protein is CASSAAGILRQPQHF.

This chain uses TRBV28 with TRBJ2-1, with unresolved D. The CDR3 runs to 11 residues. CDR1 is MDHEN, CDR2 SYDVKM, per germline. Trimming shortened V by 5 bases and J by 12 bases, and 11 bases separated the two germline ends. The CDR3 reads CASSTLGRQFF. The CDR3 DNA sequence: TGTGCCAGCAGTACATTGGGCAGGCAGTTCTTC.

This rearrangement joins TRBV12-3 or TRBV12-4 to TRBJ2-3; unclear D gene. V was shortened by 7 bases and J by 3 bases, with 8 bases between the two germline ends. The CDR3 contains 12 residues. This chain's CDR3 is CASTLRTDTQYF. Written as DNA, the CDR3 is TGTGCCAGCACCTTGAGAACAGATACGCAGTATTTT.

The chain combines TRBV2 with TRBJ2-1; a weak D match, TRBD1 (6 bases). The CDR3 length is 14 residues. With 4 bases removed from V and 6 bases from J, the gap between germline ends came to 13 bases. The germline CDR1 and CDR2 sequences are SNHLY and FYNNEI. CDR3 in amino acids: CASSVTGMGNEQFF. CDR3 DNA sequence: TGTGCCAGCAGTGTTACAGGGATGGGCAATGAGCAGTTCTTC.

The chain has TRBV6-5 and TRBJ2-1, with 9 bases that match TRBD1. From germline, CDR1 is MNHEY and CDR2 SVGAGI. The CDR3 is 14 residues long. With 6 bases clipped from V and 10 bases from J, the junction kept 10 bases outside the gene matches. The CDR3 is CASRLNRGLGEQFF. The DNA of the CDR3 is TGTGCCAGCAGATTGAACAGGGGGCTAGGAGAGCAGTTCTTC.

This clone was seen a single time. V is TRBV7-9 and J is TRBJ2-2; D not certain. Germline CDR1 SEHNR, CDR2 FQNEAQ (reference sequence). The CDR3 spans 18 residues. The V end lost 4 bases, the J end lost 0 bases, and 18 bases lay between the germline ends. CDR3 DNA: TGTGCCAGCAGCTATATACTCGGGTCACCCGCGAACACCGGGGAGCTGTTTTTT. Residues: CASSYILGSPANTGELFF.